This T cell receptor beta chain was found in a study of blood T cell repertoires in COVID-19. Turning to the study itself: The study drew acute and convalescent COVID-19 samples from the United States, Italy and Spain. T cells, B-cell-depleted T cells, or PBMCs supplied cDNA or gDNA.

This clone came up a few times. The CDR3 has 13 residues. V gave up 6 bases and J gave up 2 bases, with 11 bases separating them. Per germline, CDR1 MNHEY and CDR2 SVGAGI. Authors' data handling: Estimation of nucleated cell counts was performed using reference gene primer amplification. The table came from immunoSEQ multiplex PCR; TCRdb's copy has only in-frame clones and leaves some out. V, J and clone size were drawn from that table, and D and trimming were deduced from the DNA. This sample has 150,000 to 200,000 clones; 65% to 90% occur once, and the top ten carry roughly 8.7%. V is TRBV6-5 and J is TRBJ2-7; D remains ambiguous. This TCR was recovered from a man over 45 with active or convalescent COVID-19. Sequenced input: peripheral blood. The CDR3 bases are TGTGCCAGCAGGGTGACACCGACCTACGAGCAGTACTTC. Translating gives CASRVTPTYEQYF.